This T cell receptor beta chain was captured by sequencing in a study of T cell repertoires in cytomegalovirus infection. This clonotype showed up just a few times. Its target is not known. With 6 bases removed from V and 7 bases from J, the gap between germline ends came to 6 bases. This CDR3 has 10 residues. CDR1 is MDHEN, CDR2 SYDVKM, per germline. MiXCR, applied by TCRdb to the reads, yields one record per CDR3 protein. This sample has roughly 500,000 distinct CDR3 sequences; roughly a third occur once, and the top ten carry 15% to 20%. The material was cultured PBMCs, obtained from culture after CMV antigen stimulation. V is TRBV28 and J is TRBJ1-2; D gene uncertain. This clonotype was obtained from a human donor in good health (CMV status not recorded). Some clones in this sample may be carry-over from other donors' samples. The CDR3 DNA reads TGTGCCAGCAGGAGGGTTGGCTACACCTTC. This gives the protein CASRRVGYTF.